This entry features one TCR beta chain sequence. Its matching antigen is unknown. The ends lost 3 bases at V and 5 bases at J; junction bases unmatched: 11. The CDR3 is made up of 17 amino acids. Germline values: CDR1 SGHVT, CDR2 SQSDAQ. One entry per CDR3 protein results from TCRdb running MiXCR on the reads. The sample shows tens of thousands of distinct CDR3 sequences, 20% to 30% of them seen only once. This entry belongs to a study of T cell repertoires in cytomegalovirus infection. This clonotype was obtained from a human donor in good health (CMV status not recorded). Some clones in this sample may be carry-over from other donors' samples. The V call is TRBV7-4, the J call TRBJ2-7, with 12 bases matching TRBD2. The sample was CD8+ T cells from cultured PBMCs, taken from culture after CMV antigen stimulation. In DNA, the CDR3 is TGTGCCAGCAGCTTGGGTCTAGCGGGAGGGCCGAGGAACGAGCAGTACTTC. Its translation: CASSLGLAGGPRNEQYF.